These 28 T cell receptor beta chains originate from one sample sequenced in a study of cytomegalovirus exposure and HLA in healthy donors. The PCR had 60 Vbeta and 13 Jbeta primers. Libraries were prepared by immunoSEQ multiplex PCR; TCRdb keeps only in-frame clonotypes and omits some of them. The sample consists of about 180,000 clones, approximately 72% of them appearing once. Sample: PBMCs. These receptor sequences come from a human donor in good health.

On this clone: An end of the junction differs from the germline gene, which may be a read error. The chain has TRBV27 and TRBJ2-7, with D possibly being TRBD1 (6 bases). In germline, CDR1 is MNHEY, CDR2 SMNVEV (reference sequence). This CDR3 spans 13 amino acids. CDR3 residues: CASRPEGGNRKNF. The CDR3 bases are TGTGCCAGCAGGCCCGAAGGGGGAAACCGGAAGAACTTC.

The count of this clone is one. CDR3 DNA: TGTGCCAGCAGCCTGAAAACAGGGGTTTCACCCCTCCACTTT. It codes for CASSLKTGVSPLHF. The rearrangement uses TRBV5-6 and TRBJ1-6; 7 nucleotides line up with TRBD1. Germline-derived CDR1 and CDR2 are SGHDT and YYEEEE. Losses at the gene ends were 4 bases for V and 9 bases for J; bases not matched to a gene: 7. The CDR3 runs to 14 residues.

Here the CDR3 reads CAITVDRQGTDTQYF. Written as DNA, the CDR3 is TGCGCCATCACTGTGGACAGGCAGGGAACAGATACGCAGTATTTT. The genes are TRBV10-1 and TRBJ2-3; 7 bases agree with TRBD1. This CDR3 spans 15 amino acids. CDR1 is WNHNN and CDR2 is SYGVQD in the germline V gene (reference sequence). V trimming: 10 bases; J trimming: 3 bases; junction bases outside the gene matches: 13.

CDR3 region: CASSLSSRGGDEQFF. The CDR3 DNA follows: TGTGCCAGCAGCTTATCGAGTCGGGGGGGCGATGAGCAGTTCTTC. The chain is built from TRBV11-2 and TRBJ2-1, with 8 bases fitting TRBD2. The germline gives CDR1 SGHAT, CDR2 FQNNGV. The J segment lost 8 bases and the V segment lost 2 bases, leaving 8 bases of the junction unmatched. The CDR3 runs 15 residues.

V gene TRBV4-2 combines with J gene TRBJ2-1; TRBD2 aligns across 8 bases. V was pared by 0 bases and J by 9 bases, with 13 bases of the junction left unmatched. The germline CDR1 and CDR2 sequences are LGHNA and YNFKEQ. The CDR3 is 17 amino acids. CDR3 residues: CASSQETSPRLACEQFF. For the CDR3, the DNA is TGTGCCAGCAGCCAAGAAACGTCCCCGCGACTAGCGTGTGAGCAGTTCTTC.

The gene calls are TRBV7-2 and TRBJ1-5; 7 nucleotides align to TRBD1. This CDR3 region has 17 residues. In germline, CDR1 is SGHTA, CDR2 FQGNSA. V lost 0 bases to trimming and J lost 4 bases; unmatched junction nucleotides: 9. The CDR3 sequence: CASSLAPTGRGNQPQHF. The DNA of the CDR3 is TGTGCCAGCAGCTTAGCCCCGACAGGGAGAGGTAATCAGCCCCAGCATTTT.

The V gene is TRBV7-3, the J gene TRBJ2-5, with D maybe TRBD2 (5 bases). Trimming cost V 5 bases and J 2 bases, with 15 bases left between them. Germline CDR1 and CDR2: SGHTA and FQGTGA. The CDR3 is 15 residues long. Here the CDR3 DNA reads TGTGCCAGCAGCGCACTGCCGGGGAGTCAAGAGACCCAGTACTTC. It is translated as CASSALPGSQETQYF. The variable domain in full, with the rest retrieved from reference TRBV7-3 and TRBJ2-5, is GAGVSQTPSNKVTEKGKYVELRCDPISGHTALYWYRQSLGQGPEFLIYFQGTGAADDSGLPNDRFFAVRPEGSVSTLKIQRTERGDSAVYLCASSALPGSQETQYFGPGTRLLVL.

J is TRBJ1-2 and V is TRBV5-8; 7 bases map to TRBD1. From germline, CDR1 is SGHTS and CDR2 YDEGEE. J was trimmed by 6 bases and V by 2 bases; bases with no gene match: 10. CDR3 length: 15 amino acids. The CDR3 bases are TGTGCCAGCAGCTTCGACAGGGCGCGTTCGAATGGCTACACCTTC. This sequence encodes CASSFDRARSNGYTF. Full variable domain (remainder filled in from reference TRBV5-8 and TRBJ1-2): EAGVTQSPTHLIKTRGQQATLRCSPISGHTSVYWYQQALGLGLQFLLWYDEGEERNRGNFPPRFSGRQFPNYSSELNVNALELEDSALYLCASSFDRARSNGYTFGSGTRLTVV.

This clone was observed a single time. The chain employs TRBV6-6 and TRBJ2-2; no reliable D call. Trimming removed 2 bases from V and 2 bases from J, with 12 bases in between. The V gene's germline CDR1 is MNHNY and CDR2 SVGAGI (reference sequence). CDR3 length equals 16 residues. In nucleotides, the CDR3 is TGTGCCAGCAGTTACCCCGACACGGCTAACACCGGGGAGCTGTTTTTT. It codes for CASSYPDTANTGELFF.

This sequence joins TRBV7-6 and TRBJ1-1, with D possibly being TRBD1 (6 bases). From germline, CDR1 is SGHVS and CDR2 FNYEAQ. This CDR3 spans 15 amino acids. The ends were cut back, 1 base at V and 10 bases at J, with 19 bases in the middle. CDR3 sequence: CASSLGGRGAYRAFF. CDR3 bases: TGTGCCAGCAGCTTAGGGGGCAGGGGCGCGTATCGAGCTTTCTTT.

The CDR3 sequence is CASSPGLYLAKNIQYF. The CDR3 DNA reads TGTGCCAGCAGCCCAGGGTTATACCTAGCCAAAAACATTCAGTACTTC. This chain connects TRBV28 to TRBJ2-4; the D gene is possibly TRBD1 (5 bases). With 6 bases removed from V and 0 bases from J, the gap between germline ends came to 15 bases. This CDR3 has 16 residues. The germline V gene has CDR1 MDHEN and CDR2 SYDVKM.

The V gene is TRBV2, the J gene TRBJ2-1; TRBD2 is a possible D gene (5 bases). V shed 1 base and J shed 6 bases, with 16 bases lying between them. Germline V gene sequence: CDR1 SNHLY, CDR2 FYNNEI. CDR3 length equals 16 residues. The CDR3 bases are TGTGCCAGCAGTGAAGTTGGGCGGAGGTTAGGCAATGAGCAGTTCTTC. Protein: CASSEVGRRLGNEQFF.

This clone has just a few counts. This sequence joins TRBV5-8 and TRBJ1-1; 9 bases map to TRBD1. V dropped 4 bases and J dropped 12; count of bases not matched to a gene: 13. CDR1 is SGHTS, CDR2 YDEGEE, per germline. This CDR3 comprises 14 residues. DNA for the CDR3: TGTGCCAGCAGCCCAGGGACAGGGTCCCCTGAGTCTTTCTTT. The encoded protein is CASSPGTGSPESFF.

In this sample, this clone turned up a few times. Written as DNA, the CDR3 is TGTGCCAGCAGCACCAGACAGGGGGGGAACACTGAAGCTTTCTTT. Residues: CASSTRQGGNTEAFF. The gene calls are TRBV11-3 and TRBJ1-1; 9 bases fit TRBD1. V shed 5 bases, J shed 1 base, and the junction held 5 bases outside the gene matches. Germline CDR1 is SGHNT and CDR2 is YENEEA. The CDR3 consists of 15 residues.

The chain has TRBV7-2 and TRBJ2-3, with TRBD2 matching over 11 bases. The CDR3 length is 15 residues. After removal of 4 bases from V and 4 bases from J, the junction contained 4 bases not matched to a gene. Looked up from germline, CDR1 is SGHTA and CDR2 is FQGNSA. The CDR3 nucleotides are TGTGCCAGCAGCTATATAGCGGGGGGGCCAGATACGCAGTATTTT. The encoded protein is CASSYIAGGPDTQYF.

In the case of this clone: This CDR3 is also generated by other DNA sequences in the sample. J is TRBJ2-5 and V is TRBV5-6, with TRBD2 matching 8 bases. Germline CDR1 and CDR2: SGHDT and YYEEEE. This CDR3 region has 14 residues. The V and J ends lost 0 bases and 4 bases, in that order; junction bases with no gene match: 2. CDR3 sequence: CASSLGGLVETQYF. The CDR3 nucleotides are TGTGCCAGCAGCTTGGGGGGACTAGTAGAGACCCAGTACTTC.

This clone was counted a few times. The chain employs TRBV11-2 and TRBJ2-7; no clear D. The CDR3 length is 15 residues. V lost 6 bases, J lost 0 bases, and 15 bases lay in between. Per the germline V gene, CDR1 is SGHAT and CDR2 is FQNNGV. The CDR3 protein is CASRPLRFSSYEQYF. CDR3 nucleotide sequence: TGTGCCAGCAGACCCTTACGTTTTAGCTCCTACGAGCAGTACTTC.

The rearrangement uses TRBV15 and TRBJ2-1; the D is unclear. V was cut by 1 base and J by 9 bases, with 13 bases left in between. Germline V gene lookup returns CDR1 LNHNV and CDR2 YYDKDF (reference sequence). CDR3 length: 14 amino acids. CDR3 DNA sequence: TGTGCCACCAGCAGAGGCAAACCCGAGGTTGAGCAGTTCTTC. It codes for CATSRGKPEVEQFF.

V and J are TRBV5-4 and TRBJ2-7; D might be TRBD1 (5 bases). V lost 4 bases and J lost 6, with 14 bases in between. The CDR3 length is 13 residues. Looked up from germline, CDR1 is SGHNT and CDR2 is YYREEE (reference sequence). The CDR3 DNA reads as TGTGCCAGCAGCCCGCTTAAAGGGGCCGAGCAGTACTTC. Residues: CASSPLKGAEQYF.

This chain connects TRBV7-9 to TRBJ2-7; possibly TRBD2 for D (6 bases). CDR1 is SEHNR and CDR2 is FQNEAQ in the germline V gene (reference sequence). V dropped 4 bases and J dropped 1 base, with 17 bases sitting between them. The CDR3 extends over 16 amino acids. For the CDR3, the DNA is TGTGCCAGCAGCTGGGACCGGGACTTCATATCCTACGAGCAGTACTTC. Protein sequence: CASSWDRDFISYEQYF.

The chain uses TRBV7-2 and TRBJ2-5; possibly TRBD2 for D (6 bases). The CDR3 loop spans 14 amino acids. Trimming shortened V by 3 bases and J by 7 bases, and 15 bases separated the two germline ends. Germline V gene data show CDR1 as SGHTA and CDR2 as FQGNSA. Here the CDR3 DNA reads TGTGCCAGCAGCTTTGGACTAACCCGGGCGACCCAGTACTTC. Its protein is CASSFGLTRATQYF.

This sequence joins TRBV5-5 and TRBJ1-5, with 8 bases fitting TRBD1. V shed 0 bases, J shed 7 bases, and the junction held 6 bases outside the gene matches. This CDR3 contains 15 residues. Germline CDR1 reads SGHKS; CDR2 reads YYEKEE (reference sequence). CDR3 region: CASSLASGGGQPQHF. The CDR3 coding sequence is TGTGCCAGCAGCTTGGCATCAGGGGGCGGGCAGCCCCAGCATTTT.

This chain links TRBV7-3 with TRBJ1-5; no clear D. The CDR3 consists of 13 residues. Germline loops: CDR1 SGHTA, CDR2 FQGTGA. The ends were cut back, 2 bases at V and 5 bases at J, with 7 bases in the middle. The CDR3 protein is CASSLSSHQPQHF. As DNA, the CDR3 is TGTGCCAGCAGCTTATCCAGTCATCAGCCCCAGCATTTT.

The genes are TRBV11-3 and TRBJ2-5; TRBD1 matches 10 bases. The CDR3 is 15 residues long. V shed 4 bases, J shed 2 bases, and the junction held 4 bases outside the gene matches. Per the germline V gene, CDR1 is SGHNT and CDR2 is YENEEA. The CDR3 reads CASSSRTGGQETQYF. CDR3 bases: TGTGCCAGCAGCTCCCGGACAGGGGGACAAGAGACCCAGTACTTC.

The rearrangement joins TRBV27 to TRBJ1-1; the match to TRBD1 covers 7 bases. There are 14 residues in the CDR3. J gave up 6 bases and V 7 bases, and 11 bases lay outside the gene matches. Germline-derived CDR1 and CDR2 are MNHEY and SMNVEV (reference sequence). This CDR3 is CASTARGRRAEAFF. The CDR3 nucleotides read TGTGCCAGCACCGCGAGGGGGCGCAGGGCTGAAGCTTTCTTT.

J is TRBJ2-3 and V is TRBV18, with D possibly TRBD1 on 6 matching bases. CDR3 length: 14 residues. CDR1 KGHSH and CDR2 LQKENI come from the germline V gene. Trimming stripped 1 base from V and 5 bases from J, with 10 bases between. The CDR3 sequence is CASSPLRGGDTQYF. CDR3 nucleotide sequence: TGTGCCAGCTCACCACTCAGGGGCGGAGATACGCAGTATTTT.

This chain uses TRBV6-1 with TRBJ1-2, with D tentatively TRBD1 (6 bases). V dropped 5 bases and J dropped 4 bases, with 14 bases sitting between them. The CDR3 has 14 amino acids. Germline V gene data show CDR1 as MNHNS and CDR2 as SASEGT. The CDR3 coding sequence is TGTGCCAGCAGTTTCGAAGGGACACTCTATGGCTACACCTTC. Protein sequence: CASSFEGTLYGYTF.

This clone was counted only a few times. The rearrangement joins TRBV6-1 to TRBJ2-4, with D perhaps matching TRBD1 (5 bases). The CDR3 has 15 amino acids. Per germline, CDR1 MNHNS and CDR2 SASEGT. V lost 3 bases and J lost 0, with 9 bases in between. The CDR3 spells CASSEGLLAKNIQYF. CDR3 nucleotide sequence: TGTGCCAGCAGTGAGGGGCTGCTAGCCAAAAACATTCAGTACTTC.